Below are 6 T cell receptor beta chains sequenced from a single sample in a study of T cells in Graves' hyperthyroidism and ophthalmopathy. RNA transcripts were the template for amplifying TCR beta CDR3 regions. First-round RT-PCR with HTBI primers amplified the TCR CDR3 region. MiXCR was run by TCRdb on the multiplex PCR reads, yielding one entry per CDR3 protein. The sample shows around 250,000 distinct CDR3 sequences, about 16% of them seen only once. Sequencing input: blood. Receptor source: a woman aged 18-29 years with Graves' ophthalmopathy.

This clonotype has only a few counts. The gene calls are TRBV19 and TRBJ1-2; D remains unclear. The V gene lost 2 bases and the J gene lost 6 bases, with 10 bases spanning the gap. The CDR3 consists of 13 residues. Germline CDR1 is LNHDA and CDR2 is SQIVND (reference sequence). The CDR3 loop reads CASSILLSDGYTF. The CDR3 DNA is TGTGCCAGTAGTATATTACTTTCGGATGGCTACACCTTC. The entire variable domain, with the rest obtained from reference TRBV19 and TRBJ1-2, is as follows: DGGITQSPKYLFRKEGQNVTLSCEQNLNHDAMYWYRQDPGQGLRLIYYSQIVNDFQKGDIAEGYSVSREKKESFPLTVTSAQKNPTAFYLCASSILLSDGYTFGSGTRLTVV.

This clonotype was seen at least ten times. The V call is TRBV27, the J call TRBJ1-6, with a possible D match to TRBD1 (5 bases). The V gene's germline CDR1 is MNHEY and CDR2 SMNVEV (reference sequence). The V end lost 4 bases, the J end lost 7 bases, and 20 bases lay between the germline ends. This CDR3 comprises 17 residues. CDR3 sequence reads: CASSSLPRRGGNSPLHF. Here the CDR3 DNA reads TGTGCCAGCAGTTCACTACCCCGTCGGGGGGGGAATTCACCCCTCCACTTT.

There are many counts of this clonotype. V and J are TRBV3-1 and TRBJ2-3, with D possibly being TRBD1 or TRBD2 (5 bases each). V lost 0 bases to trimming and J lost 11 bases, with 24 bases between them. Germline V gene data show CDR1 as LGHDT and CDR2 as YNNKEL (reference sequence). There are 17 residues in the CDR3. CDR3 in amino acids: CASSQETDSGPPRGQYF. CDR3 sequence (DNA): TGTGCCAGCAGCCAAGAAACTGACAGCGGACCCCCACGCGGGCAGTATTTT.

This clonotype occurred many times. The chain couples TRBV20-1 to TRBJ2-2, with D perhaps assigned TRBD1 or TRBD2 (6 bases each). Per germline, CDR1 DFQATT and CDR2 SNEGSKA (reference sequence). V was cut by 3 bases and J by 2 bases, with 16 bases left in between. This CDR3 spans 16 amino acids. CDR3 protein: CSARKGGTLNTGELFF. Written as DNA, the CDR3 is TGCAGTGCTAGGAAAGGAGGGACACTTAACACCGGGGAGCTGTTTTTT.

This clonotype has at least ten counts. The chain combines TRBV4-1 with TRBJ1-1; a weak D match, TRBD1 (6 bases). Germline CDR1 is MGHRA and CDR2 is YSYEKL. Trimming left V 6 bases short and J 1 base short, with 12 bases between. The CDR3 loop spans 14 amino acids. The CDR3 loop is CASSRTDQNTEAFF. The CDR3 region has the DNA TGCGCCAGCAGTCGGACAGATCAGAACACTGAAGCTTTCTTT.

This clonotype was seen repeatedly, ten times or more. The V call is TRBV28, the J call TRBJ2-3; D uncertain. Looked up from germline, CDR1 is MDHEN and CDR2 is SYDVKM. The CDR3 has 12 amino acids. V gave up 7 bases and J gave up 6 bases, with 11 bases separating them. CDR3 nucleotide sequence: TGTGCCAGCAAATCCCCCCTGGATACGCAGTATTTT. Translating gives CASKSPLDTQYF.